The 23 T cell receptor beta chains listed next were all sequenced from one sample in a study of blood T cell repertoires in COVID-19. Measured with immunoSEQ multiplex PCR; TCRdb has only the in-frame clones, and not every one. The sample includes hundreds of thousands of clones, 70% to 90% of them seen just once. The sequencing input was PBMCs or T cells enriched from blood (not recorded which). These receptors originate from a man aged 25 to 40 who had recovered from COVID-19.

The sample holds many counts of this clone. The CDR3 is CASSQLRTGPTPEAFF. The CDR3 DNA reads TGCGCCAGCAGCCAGCTAAGGACAGGGCCGACCCCAGAAGCTTTCTTT. The genes are TRBV4-1 and TRBJ1-1, with 8 nucleotides matching TRBD1. The CDR3 runs 16 residues. Germline lookup yields CDR1 MGHRA and CDR2 YSYEKL. Trimming at V came to 3 bases and at J to 8 bases, leaving 14 bases not matched to a gene.

The chain links TRBV9 to TRBJ1-5, with 11 bases lining up with TRBD1. V lost 3 bases and J lost 6; bases outside the gene matches: 2. The CDR3 spans 14 residues. In germline, CDR1 is SGDLS, CDR2 YYNGEE. The CDR3 spells CASSGTGGGQPQHF. CDR3 nucleotides: TGTGCCAGCAGCGGGACAGGGGGCGGTCAGCCCCAGCATTTT.

The chain recombines TRBV29-1 with TRBJ2-3; 8 bases fit TRBD1. Unmatched junction bases numbered 10, after V lost 6 bases and J lost 2 bases. CDR3 length: 15 amino acids. Germline V gene data show CDR1 as SQVTM and CDR2 as ANQGSEA. CDR3: CSVYDRGHPTDTQYF. The CDR3, as DNA: TGCAGCGTATACGACAGGGGTCATCCCACAGATACGCAGTATTTT.

The sample holds one count of this clone. The rearrangement uses TRBV29-1 and TRBJ1-1, with TRBD1 identical over 8 bases. J lost 5 bases, V lost 6 bases, and 8 bases had no gene match. There are 13 residues in the CDR3. The germline CDR1 and CDR2 sequences are SQVTM and ANQGSEA. CDR3 sequence reads: CSVSGQGGTEAFF. Written as DNA, the CDR3 is TGCAGCGTCTCAGGACAGGGAGGGACTGAAGCTTTCTTT.

This chain joins TRBV4-1 and TRBJ2-5, with D uncertain. The CDR3 covers 13 residues. CDR1 and CDR2 (germline): MGHRA, YSYEKL. Trimming left V 1 base short and J 5 bases short, with 8 bases between. This chain's CDR3 is CASSQVVRETQYF. The CDR3 nucleotides read TGCGCCAGCAGCCAAGTAGTCCGGGAGACCCAGTACTTC.

V gene TRBV3-1 (or the pseudogene TRBV3-2) combines with J gene TRBJ1-1; D possibly corresponds to TRBD1 (6 bases). The V end lost 1 base, the J end lost 11 bases, and 14 bases lay between the germline ends. The CDR3 extends over 13 amino acids. CDR1 LGHDT and CDR2 YNNKEL come from the germline V gene (reference sequence). CDR3 residues: CASSQVRGAWAFF. Here the CDR3 DNA reads TGTGCCAGCAGCCAAGTCCGGGGGGCGTGGGCTTTCTTT.

The J gene is TRBJ1-4, the V gene TRBV19, with unresolved D. The germline gives CDR1 LNHDA, CDR2 SQIVND (reference sequence). CDR3 length: 16 amino acids. Trimming stripped 3 bases from V and 0 bases from J, with 11 bases between. In nucleotides, the CDR3 is TGTGCCAGTAGTATCGTCGACAAATCAACTAATGAAAAACTGTTTTTT. Its translation: CASSIVDKSTNEKLFF.

The chain links TRBV19 to TRBJ2-1; D gene uncertain. Trimming removed 2 bases from V and 9 bases from J, with 11 bases in between. CDR1 and CDR2 from the germline V gene are LNHDA and SQIVND (reference sequence). The CDR3 extends over 13 amino acids. The CDR3, as DNA: TGTGCCAGTAGTATATCCGTGGCGGCTGAGCAGTTCTTC. It yields the protein CASSISVAAEQFF.

The V call is TRBV30, the J call TRBJ1-5; D is ambiguous. The CDR3 totals 15 residues. V lost 5 bases, J lost 0 bases, and 14 bases lay in between. The germline V gene has CDR1 GTSNPN and CDR2 SVGIG (reference sequence). The CDR3 protein is CAWVWTANSNQPQHF. CDR3 nucleotides: TGTGCCTGGGTTTGGACTGCCAATAGCAATCAGCCCCAGCATTTT.

The chain couples TRBV3-1 (or the pseudogene TRBV3-2) to TRBJ2-1, with 8 bases fitting TRBD2. The V segment lost 2 bases and the J segment 1 base; nucleotides outside the gene matches: 4. Per germline, CDR1 LGHDT and CDR2 YNNKEL (reference sequence). The length of the CDR3 is 16 residues. CDR3 sequence reads: CASSQFTSGSYNEQFF. The CDR3 DNA follows: TGTGCCAGCAGCCAATTCACTAGCGGATCCTACAATGAGCAGTTCTTC.

As regards this clone: Other DNA sequences of this sample code for an identical CDR3. The chain employs TRBV11-2 and TRBJ1-2, with a tentative D call TRBD1 (6 bases). The V end was cut by 5 bases, the J end by 2 bases, with 9 bases between. CDR1 SGHAT and CDR2 FQNNGV come from the germline V gene. This CDR3 is built from 13 residues. CDR3: CASSRGQNYGYTF. The DNA for the CDR3 is TGTGCCAGCAGCCGAGGACAGAACTATGGCTACACCTTC.

The V and J genes are TRBV5-1 and TRBJ1-4; a possible D gene is TRBD1 (6 bases). The CDR3 consists of 15 residues. Per the germline V gene, CDR1 is SGHRS and CDR2 is YFSETQ. V lost 1 base to trimming and J lost 3 bases, with 10 bases between them. CDR3 amino acids: CASSLYGQPNEKLFF. CDR3 in DNA: TGCGCCAGCAGCTTGTACGGACAGCCTAATGAAAAACTGTTTTTT.

The CDR3 bases are TGTGCCAGCAGCAAAGACAGGGGGCTAATCACCTTC. Translated: CASSKDRGLITF. The rearrangement links TRBV11-3 to TRBJ1-2; 10 bases line up with TRBD1. This CDR3 contains 12 residues. Unmatched junction bases numbered 7, after V lost 5 bases and J lost 13 bases. CDR1 and CDR2 from the germline V gene are SGHNT and YENEEA.

The chain uses TRBV18 and TRBJ2-3; D not resolved. This CDR3 has 12 amino acids. The V end lost 1 base, the J end lost 5 bases, and 4 bases lay between the germline ends. Germline CDR1 and CDR2: KGHSH and LQKENI. CDR3 DNA: TGTGCCAGCTCACCACGAGTAGATACGCAGTATTTT. It specifies CASSPRVDTQYF. Together with reference TRBV18 and TRBJ2-3, the CDR3 gives the full variable domain: NAGVMQNPRHLVRRRGQEARLRCSPMKGHSHVYWYRQLPEEGLKFMVYLQKENIIDESGMPKERFSAEFPKEGPSILRIQQVVRGDSAAYFCASSPRVDTQYFGPGTRLTVL.

V and J are TRBV4-1 and TRBJ2-7; D possibly corresponds to TRBD2 (5 bases). The V end was cut by 1 base, the J end by 9 bases, with 25 bases between. CDR1 MGHRA and CDR2 YSYEKL come from the germline V gene. The CDR3 runs 17 residues. CDR3 in DNA: TGCGCCAGCAGCCAAGTGAGAGGGCCCCGGAGGAATCAGCTGCAGTACTTC. This gives the protein CASSQVRGPRRNQLQYF.

This clone was detected once. The chain links TRBV24-1 to TRBJ1-5; weak D call: TRBD1 (6 bases). The length of the CDR3 is 14 residues. CDR1 is KGHDR and CDR2 is SFDVKD in the germline V gene. V was clipped by 4 bases and J by 7 bases, with 13 bases between them. The CDR3 reads CATSDSTGLQPQHF. CDR3 coding DNA: TGTGCCACCAGTGACTCGACAGGCTTACAGCCCCAGCATTTT.

This clone was observed once. The chain uses TRBV3-1 (or the pseudogene TRBV3-2) and TRBJ1-6; 8 nucleotides agree with TRBD1. Germline V gene data show CDR1 as LGHDT and CDR2 as YNNKEL (reference sequence). This CDR3 has 15 residues. The junction had 6 bases not matched to a gene; V was cut back by 4 bases and J by 7 bases. The CDR3 spells CASSPPGQGNSPLHF. The CDR3 DNA is TGTGCCAGCAGCCCACCAGGACAGGGAAATTCACCCCTCCACTTT.

The chain has TRBV7-6 and TRBJ2-7; no reliable D call. Trimming took off 5 bases at V and 2 bases at J, with 16 bases between the two ends. CDR3 length: 15 amino acids. Germline V gives CDR1 SGHVS, CDR2 FNYEAQ. Here the CDR3 reads CASSGVGSPPYEQYF. The CDR3 region has the DNA TGTGCCAGCAGCGGAGTCGGCTCCCCGCCCTACGAGCAGTACTTC.

This chain joins TRBV27 and TRBJ1-2, with 10 nucleotides matching TRBD1. The CDR3 has 15 amino acids. Germline CDR1 and CDR2: MNHEY and SMNVEV (reference sequence). V trimming: 4 bases; J trimming: 1 base; junction bases outside the gene matches: 3. The CDR3 spells CASSYRTGGNYGYTF. In nucleotides, the CDR3 is TGTGCCAGCAGTTATAGGACAGGGGGTAACTATGGCTACACCTTC.

The chain links TRBV5-3 to TRBJ1-1, with no clear D. TRBV5-3 is treated as an ORF (open reading frame) with a function not yet certain. CDR3 size: 14 residues. The V and J ends lost 0 bases and 0 bases respectively, with 6 bases between them. In nucleotides, the CDR3 is TGTGCCAGAAGCTTGGCGGGGATGAACACTGAAGCTTTCTTT. Amino acid sequence: CARSLAGMNTEAFF.

The V call is TRBV6-2 or TRBV6-3, the J call TRBJ2-2; possibly TRBD2 for D (6 bases). Between the trimmed V and J ends, which lost 2 bases and 0 bases, there was a span of 10 bases. Germline V gene data show CDR1 as MNHEY and CDR2 as SVGEGT. The CDR3 totals 16 residues. The CDR3 reads CASSYGRDSNTGELFF. The DNA for the CDR3 is TGTGCCAGCAGTTACGGACGGGACTCGAACACCGGGGAGCTGTTTTTT.

This clone appeared once. The chain is built from TRBV18 and TRBJ1-1; D is unresolved. Germline assignment: CDR1 KGHSH and CDR2 LQKENI. The CDR3 is made up of 15 amino acids. V lost 4 bases, J lost 4 bases, and 16 bases lay in between. The DNA for the CDR3 is TGTGCCAGCTCACAAAGCAATTTGGCGGGCACTGAAGCTTTCTTT. It is translated as CASSQSNLAGTEAFF.

In nucleotides, the CDR3 is TGTGCCATCAGTGAGTCCGTCAGGGCCGATGGCTACACCTTC. It is translated as CAISESVRADGYTF. The V call is TRBV10-3, the J call TRBJ1-2; perhaps TRBD1 as D (5 bases). Trimming took off 0 bases at V and 6 bases at J, with 11 bases between the two ends. In germline, CDR1 is ENHRY, CDR2 SYGVKD. This CDR3 comprises 14 residues.